The T cell receptor (beta chain) described here comes from a study of sequential checkpoint blockade in melanoma. Study in general: DNA from 90 to 100 pretreatment tumor samples underwent TCRβ immunosequencing. Matched biopsies came pretreatment and at week 13 for about two dozen patients.

Findings of the study overall: About 30 times likelier clinical benefit followed increased tumor T-cell fraction and clonality.

Indicated treatment: randomized to nivolumab then ipilimumab (arm A) or the reverse (arm B). This CDR3 has 14 residues. J gave up 6 bases and V 1 base, and 3 bases lay outside the gene matches. Germline CDR1 reads LNHDA; CDR2 reads SQIVND (reference sequence). Clones were sequenced by immunoSEQ multiplex PCR, and TCRdb holds only the in-frame ones, with some missing. The table records about 37,000 clones, over 30% of them present only once. Comment on this clone: Its antigen is currently unknown.

The TCR sequence derives from a human donor with melanoma. Sample: tumor tissue (inferred from file names), taken from a patient given nivolumab and ipilimumab in sequence. The chain joins TRBV19 to TRBJ2-7; 10 nucleotides align to TRBD1. In DNA form, the CDR3 reads TGTGCCAGTAGTATAGGGACAGGGGGTTTCGAGCAGTACTTC. Amino acids: CASSIGTGGFEQYF.